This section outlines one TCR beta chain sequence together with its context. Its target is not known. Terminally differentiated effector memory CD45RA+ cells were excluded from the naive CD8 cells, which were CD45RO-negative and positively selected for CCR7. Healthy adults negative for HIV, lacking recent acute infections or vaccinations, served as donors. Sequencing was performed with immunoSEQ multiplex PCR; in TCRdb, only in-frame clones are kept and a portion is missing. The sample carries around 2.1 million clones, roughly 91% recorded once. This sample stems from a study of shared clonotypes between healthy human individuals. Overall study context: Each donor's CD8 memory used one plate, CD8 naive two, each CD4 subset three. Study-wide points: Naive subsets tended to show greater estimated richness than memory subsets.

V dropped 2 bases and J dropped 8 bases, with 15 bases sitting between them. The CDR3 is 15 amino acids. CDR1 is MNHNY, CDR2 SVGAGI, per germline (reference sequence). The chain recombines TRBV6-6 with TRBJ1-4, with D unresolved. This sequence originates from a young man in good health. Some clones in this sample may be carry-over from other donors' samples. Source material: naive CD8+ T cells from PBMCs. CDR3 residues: CASSYETTSTEKLFF. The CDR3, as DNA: TGTGCCAGCAGTTACGAGACAACGAGTACCGAAAAACTGTTTTTT.